This TCR beta chain came from a study of blood T cell repertoires in COVID-19. The CDR3 loop spans 15 amino acids. Trimming took off 5 bases at V and 6 bases at J, with 17 bases between the two ends. Germline values: CDR1 MNHNY, CDR2 SVGAGI (reference sequence). Per the original data handling: How many nucleated cells were present was estimated from reference gene primer amplification. The table came from immunoSEQ multiplex PCR; TCRdb's copy has only in-frame clones and leaves some out. Clonal size and the V and J genes are those of that table, whereas D and trimming came from the DNA. Of about 440,000 clones in the sample, around 89% were seen once.

The TCR comes from a woman in her forties or fifties with COVID-19, enrolled during active disease. Sequenced: peripheral blood. The rearrangement links TRBV6-6 to TRBJ1-5; D possibly corresponds to TRBD1 (6 bases). The CDR3 spells CASSPRGGATQPQHF. CDR3 nucleotide sequence: TGTGCCAGCAGTCCCCGGGGGGGGGCCACTCAGCCCCAGCATTTT.